This T cell receptor beta chain was sequenced during a study of blood T cell repertoires in COVID-19. TCRdb keeps only in-frame clones here, not all; method: immunoSEQ multiplex PCR. There are under 200,000 clones in the sample; roughly 83% occur only once, and 13% lies in the top ten. Adults between about 18 and 89 years of age took part from fewer than 30 US areas. The CDR3 runs 15 residues. Trimming removed 4 bases at V and 3 bases at J, with 13 bases between. The germline V gene has CDR1 LGHDT and CDR2 YNNKEL (reference sequence). This chain uses TRBV3-1 (or the pseudogene TRBV3-2) with TRBJ1-5; the D is unclear. This receptor was obtained from a woman aged 55 to 70 who had recovered from COVID-19. The sample taken for sequencing was PBMCs or T cells enriched from blood (not recorded which). The CDR3 DNA follows: TGTGCCAGCAGCCGTGGGAGAAGTGACAATCAGCCCCAGCATTTT. Translated: CASSRGRSDNQPQHF.